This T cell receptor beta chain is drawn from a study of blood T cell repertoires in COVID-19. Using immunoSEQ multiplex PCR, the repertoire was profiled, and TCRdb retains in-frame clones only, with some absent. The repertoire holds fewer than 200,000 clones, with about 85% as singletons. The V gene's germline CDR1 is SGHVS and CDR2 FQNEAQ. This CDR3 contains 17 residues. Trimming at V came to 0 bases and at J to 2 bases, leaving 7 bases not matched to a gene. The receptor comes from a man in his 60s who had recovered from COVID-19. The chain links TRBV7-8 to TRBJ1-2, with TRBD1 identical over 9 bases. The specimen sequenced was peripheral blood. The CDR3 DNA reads TGTGCCAGCAGCTTAGCTCCCGGGACAGGGAACAACTATGGCTACACCTTC. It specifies CASSLAPGTGNNYGYTF. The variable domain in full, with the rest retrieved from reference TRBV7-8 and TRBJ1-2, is GAGVSQSPRYKVAKRGQDVALRCDPISGHVSLFWYQQALGQGPEFLTYFQNEAQLDKSGLPSDRFFAERPEGSVSTLKIQRTQQEDSAVYLCASSLAPGTGNNYGYTFGSGTRLTVV.